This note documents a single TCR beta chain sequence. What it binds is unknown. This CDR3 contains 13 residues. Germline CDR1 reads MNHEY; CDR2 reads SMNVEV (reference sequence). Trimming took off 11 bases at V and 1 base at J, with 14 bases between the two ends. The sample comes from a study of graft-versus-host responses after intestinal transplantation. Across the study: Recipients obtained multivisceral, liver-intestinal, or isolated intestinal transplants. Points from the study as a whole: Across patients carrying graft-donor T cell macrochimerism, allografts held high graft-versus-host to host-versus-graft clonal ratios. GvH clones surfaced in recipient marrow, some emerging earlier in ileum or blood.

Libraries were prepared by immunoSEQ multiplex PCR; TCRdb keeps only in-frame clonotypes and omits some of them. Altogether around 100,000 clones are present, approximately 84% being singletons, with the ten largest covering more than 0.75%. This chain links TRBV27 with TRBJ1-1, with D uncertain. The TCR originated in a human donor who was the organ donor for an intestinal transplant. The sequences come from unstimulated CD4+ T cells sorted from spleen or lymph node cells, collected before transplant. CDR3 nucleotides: TGTGCCTCCAGACGGACGCCGAACACTGAAGCTTTCTTT. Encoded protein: CASRRTPNTEAFF.